This TCR beta chain emerged from a study of cytomegalovirus exposure and HLA in healthy donors. V trimming: 5 bases; J trimming: 12 bases; junction bases outside the gene matches: 13. The germline CDR1 and CDR2 sequences are MNHNY and SVGAGI (reference sequence). This CDR3 has 14 amino acids. Study-level results: Apart from CMV serostatus, no immune exposure information was available. Presence/absence analyses assumed roughly uniform sequencing depth across donors, which may not hold.

This clone was counted a few times. Its antigen is not identified. PCR primers comprised 60 Vbeta and 13 Jbeta primers. This table comes from immunoSEQ multiplex PCR, and its TCRdb copy is limited to in-frame clones, with some not included. The sample yields some 140,000 clones, 50% to 75% seen once. This sequence originates from a woman between 35 and 50 years old in good health and CMV-seronegative. This rearrangement joins TRBV6-6 to TRBJ1-1; 9 bases fit TRBD1. Sequences were obtained from PBMCs. Written as DNA, the CDR3 is TGTGCCAGCAGTGCCGGACAGGGGATGGGGTTGACTTTCTTT. Residues: CASSAGQGMGLTFF.